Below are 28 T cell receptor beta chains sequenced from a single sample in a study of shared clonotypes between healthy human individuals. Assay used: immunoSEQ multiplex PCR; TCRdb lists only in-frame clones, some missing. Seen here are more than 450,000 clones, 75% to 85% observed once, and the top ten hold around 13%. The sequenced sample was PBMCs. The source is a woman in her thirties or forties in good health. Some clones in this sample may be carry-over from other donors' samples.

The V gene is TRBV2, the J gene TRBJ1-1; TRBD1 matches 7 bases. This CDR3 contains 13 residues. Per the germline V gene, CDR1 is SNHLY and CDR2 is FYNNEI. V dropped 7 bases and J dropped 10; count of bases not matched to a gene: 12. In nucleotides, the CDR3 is TGTGCCAGCACTTCATTCGACAGGGAGCGAGCTTTCTTT. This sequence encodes CASTSFDRERAFF.

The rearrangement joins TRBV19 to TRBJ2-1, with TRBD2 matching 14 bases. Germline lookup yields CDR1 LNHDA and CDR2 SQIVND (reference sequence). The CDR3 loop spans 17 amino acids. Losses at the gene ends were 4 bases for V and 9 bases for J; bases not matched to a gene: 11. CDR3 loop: CASSTEVWTSGRREQFF. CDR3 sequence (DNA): TGTGCCAGTAGTACCGAGGTGTGGACTAGCGGGAGGCGTGAGCAGTTCTTC.

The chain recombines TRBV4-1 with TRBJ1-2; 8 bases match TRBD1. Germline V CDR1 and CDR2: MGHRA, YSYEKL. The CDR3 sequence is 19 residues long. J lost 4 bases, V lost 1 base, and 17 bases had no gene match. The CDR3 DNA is TGCGCCAGCAGCCAAGCCCTTCCGGGACAGGCGTCTCTACTCTATGGCTACACCTTC. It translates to CASSQALPGQASLLYGYTF.

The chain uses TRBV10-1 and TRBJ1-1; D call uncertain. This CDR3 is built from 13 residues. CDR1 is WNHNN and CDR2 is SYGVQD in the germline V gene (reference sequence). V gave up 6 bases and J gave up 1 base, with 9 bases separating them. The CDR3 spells CASSPDTNTEAFF. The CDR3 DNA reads TGCGCCAGCAGCCCCGACACGAACACTGAAGCTTTCTTT.

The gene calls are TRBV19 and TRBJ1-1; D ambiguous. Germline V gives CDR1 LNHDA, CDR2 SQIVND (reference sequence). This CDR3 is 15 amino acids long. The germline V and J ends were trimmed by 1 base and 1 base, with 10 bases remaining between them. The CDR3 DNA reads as TGTGCCAGTAGTATAGGAGTGACGGAGAACACTGAAGCTTTCTTT. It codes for CASSIGVTENTEAFF.

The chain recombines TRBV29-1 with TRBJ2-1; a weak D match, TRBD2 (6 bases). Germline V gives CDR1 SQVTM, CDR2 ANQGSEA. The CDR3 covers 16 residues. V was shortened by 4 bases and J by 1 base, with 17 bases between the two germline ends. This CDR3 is CSVAAGGSGSYNEQFF. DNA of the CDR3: TGCAGCGTTGCGGCTGGCGGCAGCGGGTCCTACAATGAGCAGTTCTTC.

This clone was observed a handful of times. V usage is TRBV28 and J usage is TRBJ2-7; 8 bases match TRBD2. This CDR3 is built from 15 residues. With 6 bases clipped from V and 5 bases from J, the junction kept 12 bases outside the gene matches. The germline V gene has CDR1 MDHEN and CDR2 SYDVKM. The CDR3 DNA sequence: TGTGCCAGCAGCCCCCACCAGGCGGGAGGTAACGAGCAGTACTTC. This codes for CASSPHQAGGNEQYF.

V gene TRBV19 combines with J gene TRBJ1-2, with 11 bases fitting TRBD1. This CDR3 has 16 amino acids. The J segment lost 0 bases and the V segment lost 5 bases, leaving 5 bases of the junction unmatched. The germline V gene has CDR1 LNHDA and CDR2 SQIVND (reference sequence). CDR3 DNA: TGTGCCAGTAGTGCCGGACAGGGGGCCGCTAACTATGGCTACACCTTC. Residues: CASSAGQGAANYGYTF.

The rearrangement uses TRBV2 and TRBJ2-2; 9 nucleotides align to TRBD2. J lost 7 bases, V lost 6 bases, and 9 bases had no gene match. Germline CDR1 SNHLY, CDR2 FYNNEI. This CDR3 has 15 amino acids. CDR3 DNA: TGTGCCAGCAGACAAAGCGGGAGGAAGGACGGGGAGCTGTTTTTT. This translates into CASRQSGRKDGELFF.

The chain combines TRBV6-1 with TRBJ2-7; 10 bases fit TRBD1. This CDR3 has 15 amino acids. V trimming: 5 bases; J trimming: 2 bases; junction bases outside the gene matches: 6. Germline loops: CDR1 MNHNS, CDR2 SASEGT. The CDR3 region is CASSSRDRGTYEQYF. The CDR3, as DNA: TGTGCCAGCAGTAGCCGGGACAGGGGAACCTACGAGCAGTACTTC.

The CDR3 nucleotides read TGTGCCAGCAGCTTCGGACTAGCGGCGAACACCGGGGAGCTGTTTTTT. This translates into CASSFGLAANTGELFF. The rearrangement uses TRBV6-6 and TRBJ2-2, with TRBD2 identical over 10 bases. Per the germline V gene, CDR1 is MNHNY and CDR2 is SVGAGI (reference sequence). The junction had 4 bases not matched to a gene; V was cut back by 6 bases and J by 0 bases. This CDR3 has 16 residues.

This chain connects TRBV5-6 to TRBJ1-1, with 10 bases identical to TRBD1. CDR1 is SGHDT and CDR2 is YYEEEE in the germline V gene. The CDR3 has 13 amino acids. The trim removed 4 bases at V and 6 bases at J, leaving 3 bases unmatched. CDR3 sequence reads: CASSKTGGPEAFF. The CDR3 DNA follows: TGTGCCAGCAGCAAGACAGGGGGCCCTGAAGCTTTCTTT.

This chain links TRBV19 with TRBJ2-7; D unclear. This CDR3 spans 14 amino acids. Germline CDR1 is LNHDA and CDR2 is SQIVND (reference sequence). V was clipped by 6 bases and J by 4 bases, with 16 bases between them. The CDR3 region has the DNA TGTGCCAGTAGAGTACCTCAGGCCTTATACGAGCAGTACTTC. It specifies CASRVPQALYEQYF.

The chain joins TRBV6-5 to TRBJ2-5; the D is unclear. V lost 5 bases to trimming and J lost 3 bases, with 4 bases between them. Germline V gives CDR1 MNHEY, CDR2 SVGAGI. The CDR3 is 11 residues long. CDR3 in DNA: TGTGCCAGCAGTGGAAAAGAGACCCAGTACTTC. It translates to CASSGKETQYF.

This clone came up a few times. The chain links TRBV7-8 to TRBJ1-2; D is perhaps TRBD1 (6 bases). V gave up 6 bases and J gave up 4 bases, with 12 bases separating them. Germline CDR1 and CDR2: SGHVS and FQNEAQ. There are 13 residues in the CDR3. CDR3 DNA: TGTGCCAGCAGATCGACAGGACCCTATGGCTACACCTTC. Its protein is CASRSTGPYGYTF.

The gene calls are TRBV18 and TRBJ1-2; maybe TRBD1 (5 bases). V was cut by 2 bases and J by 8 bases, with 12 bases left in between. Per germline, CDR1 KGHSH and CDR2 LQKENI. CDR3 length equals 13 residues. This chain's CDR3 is CASSPADTRGYTF. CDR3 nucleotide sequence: TGTGCCAGCTCACCAGCGGACACTCGAGGCTACACCTTC.

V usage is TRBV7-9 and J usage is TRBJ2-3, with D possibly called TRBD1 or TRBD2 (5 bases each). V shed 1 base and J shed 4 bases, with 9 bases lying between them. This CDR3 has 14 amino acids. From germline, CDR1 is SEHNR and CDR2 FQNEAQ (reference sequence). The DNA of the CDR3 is TGTGCCAGCAGCTTAGGGGACGGGGCAGATACGCAGTATTTT. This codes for CASSLGDGADTQYF.

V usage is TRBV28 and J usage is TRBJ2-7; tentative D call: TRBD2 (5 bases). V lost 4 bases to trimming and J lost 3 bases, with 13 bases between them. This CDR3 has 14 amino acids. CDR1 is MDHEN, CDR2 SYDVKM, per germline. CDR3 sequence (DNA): TGTGCCAGCAGTTCTCTAGCTACATACTACGAGCAGTACTTC. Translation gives CASSSLATYYEQYF.

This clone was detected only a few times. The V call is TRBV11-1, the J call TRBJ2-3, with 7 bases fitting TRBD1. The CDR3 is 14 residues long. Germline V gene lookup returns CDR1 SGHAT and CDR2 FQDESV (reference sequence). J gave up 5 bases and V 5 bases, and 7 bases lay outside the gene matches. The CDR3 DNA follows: TGTGCCAGCAGCGCTCGGACAGGCGGAGATACGCAGTATTTT. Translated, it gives CASSARTGGDTQYF.

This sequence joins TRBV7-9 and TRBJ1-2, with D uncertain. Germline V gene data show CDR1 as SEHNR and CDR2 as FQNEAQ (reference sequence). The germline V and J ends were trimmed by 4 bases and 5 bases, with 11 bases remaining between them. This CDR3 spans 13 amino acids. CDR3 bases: TGTGCCAGCAGCTCGATTCGGGAGTATGGCTACACCTTC. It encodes CASSSIREYGYTF.

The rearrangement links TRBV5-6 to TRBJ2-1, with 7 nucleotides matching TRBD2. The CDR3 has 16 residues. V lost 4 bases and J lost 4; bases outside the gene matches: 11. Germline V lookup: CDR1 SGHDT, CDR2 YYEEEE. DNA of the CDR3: TGTGCCAGCAGCCAGCTCTTTAGCGGGCTTTACAATGAGCAGTTCTTC. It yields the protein CASSQLFSGLYNEQFF.

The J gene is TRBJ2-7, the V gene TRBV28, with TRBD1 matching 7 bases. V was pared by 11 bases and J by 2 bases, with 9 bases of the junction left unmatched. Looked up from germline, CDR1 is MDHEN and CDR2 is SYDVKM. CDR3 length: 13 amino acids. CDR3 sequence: CAGSGTDTYEQYF. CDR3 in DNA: TGTGCCGGGTCCGGGACAGATACCTACGAGCAGTACTTC.

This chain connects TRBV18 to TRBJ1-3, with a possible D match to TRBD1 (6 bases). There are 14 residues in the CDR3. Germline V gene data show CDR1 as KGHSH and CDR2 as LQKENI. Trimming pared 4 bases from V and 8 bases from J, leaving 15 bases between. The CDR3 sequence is CASSLDRERYTIYF. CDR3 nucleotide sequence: TGTGCCAGCTCACTGGACAGAGAGAGGTACACCATATATTTT. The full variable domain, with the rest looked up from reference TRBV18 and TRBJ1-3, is NAGVMQNPRHLVRRRGQEARLRCSPMKGHSHVYWYRQLPEEGLKFMVYLQKENIIDESGMPKERFSAEFPKEGPSILRIQQVVRGDSAAYFCASSLDRERYTIYFGEGSWLTVV.

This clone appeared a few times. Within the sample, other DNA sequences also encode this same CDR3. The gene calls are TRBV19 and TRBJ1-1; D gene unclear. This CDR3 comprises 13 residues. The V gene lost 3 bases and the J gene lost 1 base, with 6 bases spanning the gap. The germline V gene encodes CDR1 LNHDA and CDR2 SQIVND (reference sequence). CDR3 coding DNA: TGTGCCAGTAGTATCCAAGGGAACACTGAAGCTTTCTTT. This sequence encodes CASSIQGNTEAFF.

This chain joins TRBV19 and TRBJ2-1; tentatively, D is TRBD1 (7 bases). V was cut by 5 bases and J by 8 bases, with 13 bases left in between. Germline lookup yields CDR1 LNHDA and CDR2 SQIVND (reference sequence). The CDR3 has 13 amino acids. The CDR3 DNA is TGTGCCAGTAGTGCTTCCAGGGGGGATGAGCAGTTCTTC. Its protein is CASSASRGDEQFF.

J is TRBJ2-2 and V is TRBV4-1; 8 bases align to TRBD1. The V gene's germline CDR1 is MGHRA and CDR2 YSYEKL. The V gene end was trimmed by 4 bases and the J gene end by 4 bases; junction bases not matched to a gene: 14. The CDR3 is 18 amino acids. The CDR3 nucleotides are TGCGCCAGCAGCCGACCACCTCAGACAGGGGCGGGCACCGGGGAGCTGTTTTTT. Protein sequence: CASSRPPQTGAGTGELFF.

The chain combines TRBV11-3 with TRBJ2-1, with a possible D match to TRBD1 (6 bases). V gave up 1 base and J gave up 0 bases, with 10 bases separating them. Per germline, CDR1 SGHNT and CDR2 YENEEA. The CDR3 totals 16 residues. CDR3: CASSLARGSSYNEQFF. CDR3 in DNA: TGTGCCAGCAGCTTAGCGAGGGGGAGCTCCTACAATGAGCAGTTCTTC.

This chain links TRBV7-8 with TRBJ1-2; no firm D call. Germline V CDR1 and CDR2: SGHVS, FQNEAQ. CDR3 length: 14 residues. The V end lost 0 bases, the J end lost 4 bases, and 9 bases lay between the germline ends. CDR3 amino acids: CASSLAGFSYGYTF. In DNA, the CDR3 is TGTGCCAGCAGCTTAGCAGGGTTTTCCTATGGCTACACCTTC.